The 15 T cell receptor beta chains in this list originate from one sample, sequenced in a study of control samples from healthy donors and cancer patients. The protocol was immunoSEQ multiplex PCR, while the TCRdb copy is restricted to in-frame clones and leaves out a portion. The sample gives about 79,000 clones, 93% of which show up once; over 1% is in the top ten. The sequencing input was PBMCs. The receptors stem from a woman between 40 and 50 years old with lung cancer.

CDR3 DNA: TGTGCCAGCAGCGCGGCGGGGGGCGAAAAACTGTTTTTT. Protein: CASSAAGGEKLFF. The V gene is TRBV9, the J gene TRBJ1-4; D possibly corresponds to TRBD1 (6 bases). The ends were cut back, 3 bases at V and 8 bases at J, with 11 bases in the middle. The CDR3 length is 13 residues. Germline V gives CDR1 SGDLS, CDR2 YYNGEE.

The DNA of the CDR3 is TGTGCCAGCAGCCATAGAGGACAGGACTATGGCTACACCTTC. This sequence encodes CASSHRGQDYGYTF. This chain links TRBV2 with TRBJ1-2; 7 bases match TRBD1. Germline V CDR1 and CDR2: SNHLY, FYNNEI. V dropped 6 bases and J dropped 3; count of bases not matched to a gene: 7. The CDR3 contains 14 residues.

The chain couples TRBV6-2 or TRBV6-3 to TRBJ1-4; 9 nucleotides align to TRBD1. Germline assignment: CDR1 MNHEY and CDR2 SVGEGT. The CDR3 loop spans 15 amino acids. The V gene end was trimmed by 6 bases and the J gene end by 5 bases; junction bases not matched to a gene: 7. The CDR3 nucleotides are TGTGCCAGCAGCAACCGACAGGGGGGAAATGAAAAACTGTTTTTT. Its translation: CASSNRQGGNEKLFF.

In its sample, this clone was seen once. The chain recombines TRBV18 with TRBJ2-1; D is undetermined. CDR3 length: 13 residues. The germline V gene has CDR1 KGHSH and CDR2 LQKENI. The V gene lost 0 bases and the J gene lost 4 bases, with 4 bases spanning the gap. As DNA, the CDR3 is TGTGCCAGCTCACCACCGTTGTACAATGAGCAGTTCTTC. This encodes CASSPPLYNEQFF.

The genes are TRBV4-1 and TRBJ1-4, with a possible D match to TRBD1 (6 bases). Germline CDR1 MGHRA, CDR2 YSYEKL. This CDR3 has 16 residues. V lost 2 bases to trimming and J lost 5 bases, with 15 bases between them. This CDR3 is CASSQRSGHVNEKLFF. The CDR3 coding sequence is TGCGCCAGCAGCCAAAGATCGGGACACGTAAATGAAAAACTGTTTTTT.

The rearrangement links TRBV28 to TRBJ1-1, with D maybe TRBD1 (5 bases). V was cut by 5 bases and J by 1 base, with 17 bases left in between. Germline CDR1 reads MDHEN; CDR2 reads SYDVKM. The CDR3 runs 16 residues. The chain's CDR3 is CASSQGGEPGNTEAFF. CDR3 DNA: TGTGCCAGCAGTCAAGGAGGGGAACCAGGGAACACTGAAGCTTTCTTT.

The genes are TRBV24-1 and TRBJ1-2, with 10 bases aligning to TRBD1. The V segment lost 3 bases and the J segment 6 bases; nucleotides outside the gene matches: 15. CDR3 size: 18 residues. Germline CDR1 KGHDR, CDR2 SFDVKD. This CDR3 reads CATSDPNPHETGGHGYTF. DNA for the CDR3: TGTGCCACCAGTGATCCCAACCCACATGAGACAGGGGGCCATGGCTACACCTTC.

The V and J genes are TRBV6-4 and TRBJ1-1; possibly TRBD1 for D (5 bases). Trimming pared 11 bases from V and 5 bases from J, leaving 24 bases between. Per the germline V gene, CDR1 is MRHNA and CDR2 is SNTAGT. This CDR3 has 15 amino acids. The CDR3 DNA follows: TGTGCCCTCCCCACTGGACACAAGACATATACTGAAGCTTTCTTT. This sequence encodes CALPTGHKTYTEAFF.

The V call is TRBV11-3, the J call TRBJ2-1, with 9 bases fitting TRBD2. CDR1 and CDR2 (germline): SGHNT, YENEEA. After removal of 1 base from V and 5 bases from J, the junction contained 6 bases not matched to a gene. CDR3 length: 16 amino acids. The CDR3 loop is CASSLGPAGGHNEQFF. CDR3 coding DNA: TGTGCCAGCAGCTTAGGTCCAGCGGGGGGCCACAATGAGCAGTTCTTC.

The chain recombines TRBV19 with TRBJ2-1, with 9 bases that match TRBD2. V was pared by 6 bases and J by 12 bases, with 12 bases of the junction left unmatched. Germline-derived CDR1 and CDR2 are LNHDA and SQIVND (reference sequence). This CDR3 comprises 14 residues. The CDR3 protein is CASSPGTSFGGQFF. CDR3 coding DNA: TGTGCCAGTAGCCCCGGGACTAGCTTCGGTGGGCAGTTCTTC.

The chain employs TRBV6-5 and TRBJ1-1; the D gene is possibly TRBD1 (5 bases). The CDR3 contains 15 residues. The V end was cut by 2 bases, the J end by 4 bases, with 14 bases between. The germline CDR1 and CDR2 sequences are MNHEY and SVGAGI. Here the CDR3 reads CASSYDRWGGTEAFF. CDR3 nucleotide sequence: TGTGCCAGCAGTTACGACCGGTGGGGGGGCACTGAAGCTTTCTTT.

V gene TRBV27 combines with J gene TRBJ1-1, with D hard to call. Between the trimmed V and J ends, which lost 0 bases and 11 bases, there was a span of 13 bases. The germline CDR1 and CDR2 sequences are MNHEY and SMNVEV (reference sequence). The CDR3 is 13 amino acids. The CDR3 region has the DNA TGTGCCAGCAGTTTATCGTTCCAATTGGAGGCTTTCTTT. Residues: CASSLSFQLEAFF.

This chain uses TRBV6-6 with TRBJ1-6, with D hard to call. The CDR3 is made up of 15 amino acids. The germline CDR1 and CDR2 sequences are MNHNY and SVGAGI (reference sequence). Trimming left V 0 bases short and J 5 bases short, with 8 bases between. The CDR3 reads CASSYSAADNSPLHF. CDR3 DNA: TGTGCCAGCAGTTACTCGGCGGCAGATAATTCACCCCTCCACTTT.

V is TRBV5-1 and J is TRBJ2-5, with 7 bases matching TRBD2. V trimming: 8 bases; J trimming: 2 bases; junction bases outside the gene matches: 3. This CDR3 spans 12 amino acids. Looked up from germline, CDR1 is SGHRS and CDR2 is YFSETQ. The CDR3: CASKAGQETQYF. CDR3 sequence (DNA): TGCGCCAGTAAAGCGGGACAAGAGACCCAGTACTTC.

This chain joins TRBV2 and TRBJ1-2; D uncertain. The CDR3 loop spans 16 amino acids. The germline V gene has CDR1 SNHLY and CDR2 FYNNEI. V dropped 2 bases and J dropped 0 bases, with 13 bases sitting between them. CDR3 DNA: TGTGCCAGCAGTGAATCGGTCGGAACTGCTAACTATGGCTACACCTTC. Its translation is CASSESVGTANYGYTF.